This is a list of T cell receptor beta chains from one sample in a study of blood T cell repertoires in COVID-19. The table came from immunoSEQ multiplex PCR; TCRdb's copy has only in-frame clones and leaves some out. Of about 240,000 clones in the sample, just under 85% were seen once. The sequencing sample was made of peripheral blood. The receptor set was obtained from a woman aged 55-75 years with active or convalescent COVID-19. Both conserved end residues are part of each CDR3. The D gene is left open where the match is weak. Expanded clones get a size class; other rows say once, few or many, or leave the size out.

.,TRBV2,TRBJ1-1,TRBD1,TGTGCCAGCAGTCCCGGGACAGCAGGCACTGAAGCTTTCTTT,CASSPGTAGTEAFF
.,TRBV14,TRBJ2-3,TRBD1,TGTGCCAGCAGCCAAGTAGGGGGCCCAGATACGCAGTATTTT,CASSQVGGPDTQYF
.,TRBV7-9,TRBJ2-3,.,TGTGCCAGCAGGGGGAGGGGACATCGCACAGATACGCAGTATTTT,CASRGRGHRTDTQYF
.,TRBV5-1,TRBJ1-4,.,TGCGCCAGCAGCTCGCAGGGTGGTGAAAAACTGTTTTTT,CASSSQGGEKLFF
.,TRBV6-5,TRBJ2-7,.,TGTGCCAGCAGACCGCCGGCGACTTACGAGCAGTACTTC,CASRPPATYEQYF
.,TRBV7-9,TRBJ2-3,.,TGTGCCAGCAGCCCCCCAGGGGTTCTTGGCACAGATACGCAGTATTTT,CASSPPGVLGTDTQYF
.,TRBV9,TRBJ2-1,TRBD2,TGTGCCAGCAGCGGGTGGACTAGCGCTACGGGGAATGAGCAGTTCTTC,CASSGWTSATGNEQFF
once,TRBV29-1,TRBJ2-1,TRBD2,TGCAGCGTTGAGACAGTCGGGACTAGTCCTTTCTTC,CSVETVGTSPFF
.,TRBV6-1,TRBJ2-5,TRBD1,TGTGCCAGCAGTGAAGCCCCCCCAGGGGGCGGTCAAGAGACCCAGTACTTC,CASSEAPPGGGQETQYF
once,TRBV28,TRBJ1-1,.,TGTGCCAGCAGTTTAAGTGGGGGGGACACTGAAGCTTTCTTT,CASSLSGGDTEAFF
.,TRBV12-3/TRBV12-4,TRBJ1-6,TRBD1,TGTGCCAGTAAAGGAGGGGGCAAATCACCCCTCCACTTT,CASKGGGKSPLHF
.,TRBV7-9,TRBJ1-2,.,TGTGCCAGCAGCTTAGAGGGGGCTAACTATGGCTACACCTTC,CASSLEGANYGYTF
.,TRBV19,TRBJ2-1,TRBD1,TGTGCCAGTAGTCACCCCCGGGACAGGACTCACAATGAGCAGTTCTTC,CASSHPRDRTHNEQFF
few,TRBV27,TRBJ2-3,.,TGTGCCAGCAGTTGGACAGTAGGTATGGCAGATACGCAGTATTTT,CASSWTVGMADTQYF
.,TRBV5-4,TRBJ2-7,TRBD2,TGTGCCAGCAGCTTACGGACTAGCGGGAACTACGAGCAGTACTTC,CASSLRTSGNYEQYF
.,TRBV15,TRBJ2-7,.,TGTGCCACCAGCAGAGAGGGGGCTTGGGGGGAGCAGTACTTC,CATSREGAWGEQYF
once,TRBV10-3,TRBJ2-1,TRBD1,TGTGCCATCAGACGGGACAGGGGTTCCTACAATGAGCAGTTCTTC,CAIRRDRGSYNEQFF
few,TRBV6-5,TRBJ1-2,TRBD1,TGTGCCAGCAGTTACTCAGTCAGGGGGAGAAACTATGGCTACACCTTC,CASSYSVRGRNYGYTF
.,TRBV7-8,TRBJ1-1,.,TGTGCCAGCAGCTTATGGGGCGCAGAAACTGAAGCTTTCTTT,CASSLWGAETEAFF
.,TRBV7-9,TRBJ2-6,.,TGTGCCAGCAGCTTCCCAGGAGCCAACGTCCTGACTTTC,CASSFPGANVLTF
.,TRBV2,TRBJ2-5,TRBD2,TGTGCCAGCAGTGAAGCAAGTCTAGCGGGGACCCAGTACTTC,CASSEASLAGTQYF
.,TRBV7-8,TRBJ2-3,.,TGTGCCAGCATCGAAGTCCAGGGGCCTATTTACCCAACGCAGTATTTT,CASIEVQGPIYPTQYF
few,TRBV25-1,TRBJ1-3,TRBD1,TGTGCCAGCAGTCCAGGGACAGCGTCTGGAAACACCATATATTTT,CASSPGTASGNTIYF
once,TRBV20-1,TRBJ1-5,.,TGCAGTGCTAGTTGGACGGGATTCCGCAATCAGCCCCAGCATTTT,CSASWTGFRNQPQHF
.,TRBV10-2,TRBJ1-1,.,TGCGCCAGCAGAATGGGGGCAACAGGATTGGACACTGAAGCTTTCTTT,CASRMGATGLDTEAFF
.,TRBV19,TRBJ2-1,TRBD2,TGTGCCACCACCTCAAGGGCGGGAGCACGCAATGAGCAGTTCTTC,CATTSRAGARNEQFF
.,TRBV7-8,TRBJ1-3,.,TGTGCCAGCAGCATTAGGGGACAAAGAGAAGGAAACACCATATATTTT,CASSIRGQREGNTIYF
.,TRBV7-9,TRBJ2-5,.,TGTGCCAGCAGCTTAAACAGGGAATGGTCAGAGACCCAGTACTTC,CASSLNREWSETQYF
.,TRBV5-1,TRBJ2-2,TRBD1,TGCGCCAGCAGCGTGGCCGGGACAGGGAGTACCGGGGAGCTGTTTTTT,CASSVAGTGSTGELFF
.,TRBV5-1,TRBJ1-4,.,TGCGCCAGCAGCTCGGGCCAGGAGGGAGGTAATGAAAAACTGTTTTTT,CASSSGQEGGNEKLFF
.,TRBV6-6,TRBJ1-5,.,TGTGCCAGCAGTTACATCCGGGGTGACAATCAGCCCCAGCATTTT,CASSYIRGDNQPQHF
few,TRBV24-1,TRBJ2-2,TRBD1,TGTGCCACCAGTGATTCTACAGGGGACACCGGGGAGCTGTTTTTT,CATSDSTGDTGELFF
.,TRBV7-6,TRBJ2-1,.,TGTGCCAGCAGCCCGGTCCGCCGAGAGCAGTTCTTC,CASSPVRREQFF
.,TRBV5-4,TRBJ1-3,TRBD1,TGTGCCAGCAGCTTGGGAGTGGGGACAGGGGCCAGGAACACCATATATTTT,CASSLGVGTGARNTIYF
.,TRBV23-1,TRBJ1-1,.,TGCGCCAGCAGTCAGAAACTCACCGGGGGGACGAACACTGAAGCTTTCTTT,CASSQKLTGGTNTEAFF
.,TRBV28,TRBJ1-2,.,TGTGCCAGCAGCCGCAGAGAGCGTTTCTATGGCTACACCTTC,CASSRRERFYGYTF
.,TRBV5-1,TRBJ2-2,TRBD2,TGCGCCAGCAGCTTGACGTCTGTAACTAGCGCAACGAACACCGGGGAGCTGTTTTTT,CASSLTSVTSATNTGELFF
.,TRBV29-1,TRBJ1-5,.,TGCAGCGTATTAACAGGAGTCCTCAATCAGCCCCAGCATTTT,CSVLTGVLNQPQHF
few,TRBV10-2,TRBJ2-2,.,TGCGCCAGCACCCGGACTGAGAACACCGGGGAGCTGTTTTTT,CASTRTENTGELFF
.,TRBV27,TRBJ1-3,TRBD1,TGTGCCAGCAGTTTATCCCGGACAGGCTCAAACACCATATATTTT,CASSLSRTGSNTIYF
.,TRBV30,TRBJ2-7,TRBD1,TGTGCCTGGAGTGCGACAGGGGTGGGGGAGCAGTACTTC,CAWSATGVGEQYF
once,TRBV6-6,TRBJ2-3,.,TGTGCCAGCTTCGGGACACCCCCACGGGATACGCAGTATTTT,CASFGTPPRDTQYF
.,TRBV18,TRBJ1-2,TRBD1,TGTGCCAGCTCTTCCGGGACAGGGACCCCTAACTATGGCTACACCTTC,CASSSGTGTPNYGYTF
.,TRBV30,TRBJ2-7,TRBD1,TGTGCCTGGACCGGGACAGGGCCCTACGAGCAGTACTTC,CAWTGTGPYEQYF
.,TRBV5-1,TRBJ1-4,.,TGCGCCAGCAGACGGGATACAGAAAAACTGTTTTTT,CASRRDTEKLFF
once,TRBV7-9,TRBJ2-5,.,TGTGCCAGCAGCTTAGGAGTAATGGGGCAGGGAGGAGAGACCCAGTACTTC,CASSLGVMGQGGETQYF
.,TRBV21-1,TRBJ1-4,.,TGTGCCAGCAGCAAATTAAGACAGGGGGTTGATGGTGAACTGTTTTTT,CASSKLRQGVDGELFF
.,TRBV5-1,TRBJ1-5,TRBD1,TGCGCCAGCAAACCGGGGGAAGGACAGGGTTACCAGCCCCAGCATTTT,CASKPGEGQGYQPQHF
.,TRBV5-1,TRBJ2-5,.,TGCGCCAGCAGCTTGGGAACCGGGGAGGAGACCCAGTACTTC,CASSLGTGEETQYF
.,TRBV24-1,TRBJ2-1,TRBD1,TGTGCCACCAGTGATGCAGGGGGCAGGAATGAGCAGTTCTTC,CATSDAGGRNEQFF